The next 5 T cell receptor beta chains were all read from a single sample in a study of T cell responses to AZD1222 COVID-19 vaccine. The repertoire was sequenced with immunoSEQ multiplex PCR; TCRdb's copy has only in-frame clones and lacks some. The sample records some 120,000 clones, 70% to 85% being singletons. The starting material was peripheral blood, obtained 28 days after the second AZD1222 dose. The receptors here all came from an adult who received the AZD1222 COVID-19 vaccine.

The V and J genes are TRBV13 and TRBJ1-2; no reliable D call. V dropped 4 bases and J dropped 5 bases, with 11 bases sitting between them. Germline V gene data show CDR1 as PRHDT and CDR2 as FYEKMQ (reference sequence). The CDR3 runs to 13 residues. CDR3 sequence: CASSSRRSYGYTF. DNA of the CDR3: TGTGCCAGCAGCTCCCGACGATCGTATGGCTACACCTTC.

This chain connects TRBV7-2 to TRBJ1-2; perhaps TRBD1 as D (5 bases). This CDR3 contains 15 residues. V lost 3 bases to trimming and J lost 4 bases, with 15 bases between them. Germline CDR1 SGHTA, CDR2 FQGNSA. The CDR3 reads CASSFGAALGYGYTF. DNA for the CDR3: TGTGCCAGCAGCTTCGGGGCGGCCTTGGGCTATGGCTACACCTTC. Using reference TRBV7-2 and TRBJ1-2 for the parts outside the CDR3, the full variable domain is GAGVSQSPSNKVTEKGKDVELRCDPISGHTALYWYRQSLGQGLEFLIYFQGNSAPDKSGLPSDRFSAERTGGSVSTLTIQRTQQEDSAVYLCASSFGAALGYGYTFGSGTRLTVV.

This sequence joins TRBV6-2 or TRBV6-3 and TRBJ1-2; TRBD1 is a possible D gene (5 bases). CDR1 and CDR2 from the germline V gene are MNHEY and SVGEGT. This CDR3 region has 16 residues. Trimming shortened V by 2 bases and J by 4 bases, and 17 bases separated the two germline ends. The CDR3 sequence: CASSYGGAEKSYGYTF. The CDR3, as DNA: TGTGCCAGCAGTTACGGTGGGGCAGAAAAGTCCTATGGCTACACCTTC.

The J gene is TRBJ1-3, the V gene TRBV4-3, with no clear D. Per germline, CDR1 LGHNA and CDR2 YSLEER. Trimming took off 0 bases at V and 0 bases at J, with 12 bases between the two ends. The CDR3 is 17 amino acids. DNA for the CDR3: TGCGCCAGCAGCCAAGAGGATAAGCTGAGCTCTGGAAACACCATATATTTT. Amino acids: CASSQEDKLSSGNTIYF.

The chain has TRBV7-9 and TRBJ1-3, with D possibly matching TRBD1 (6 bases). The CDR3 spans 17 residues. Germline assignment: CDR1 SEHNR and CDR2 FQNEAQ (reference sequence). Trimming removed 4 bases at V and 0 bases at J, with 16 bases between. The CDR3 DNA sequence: TGTGCCAGCAGCTCGGACAGCCCCAATTACTCTGGAAACACCATATATTTT. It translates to CASSSDSPNYSGNTIYF.